This TCR beta chain emerged from a study of OX40 agonist ivuxolimab in advanced cancers. Study-level findings and limits: The study found among the lowest clonal expansion in partial responders at 0.1-3.0 mg/kg. Dosing at 0.1 to 3.0 mg/kg was accompanied by clonal expansion of CD4+ and CD8+ blood T cells by week 6.

Using immunoSEQ multiplex PCR, the repertoire was profiled, and TCRdb retains in-frame clones only, with some absent. The profile shows around 70,000 clones, around four fifths of them singletons. Concerning this clone: The antigen is undetermined.

CDR1 and CDR2 (germline): SGHRS, YFSETQ. The CDR3 loop spans 16 amino acids. With V trimmed by 3 bases and J by 7 bases, 13 bases remained unmatched. The clonotype comes from an adult with an advanced solid tumor such as melanoma, head and neck, liver or kidney cancer. The sample was CD4+ or CD8+ T cells sorted from blood, taken in a trial of the OX40 agonist ivuxolimab. The chain couples TRBV5-1 to TRBJ1-1, with 9 bases identical to TRBD1. CDR3 DNA: TGCGCCAGCAGCTGGAAGGGCCCGGGACAGGGCCTTGAAGCTTTCTTT. Protein sequence: CASSWKGPGQGLEAFF.